The 15 T cell receptor beta chains below come from one sample, sequenced in a study of blood T cell repertoires in COVID-19. Profiled with immunoSEQ multiplex PCR; TCRdb holds only in-frame clones, not every one. There are 50,000 or so clones in the sample; roughly 84% occur only once, and around three fifths lies in the top ten. Sequencing was done on a sample of peripheral blood. Source of these receptors: a man between 65 and 80 years old with acute or convalescent COVID-19.

V usage is TRBV27 and J usage is TRBJ1-5; 8 bases match TRBD1. J was trimmed by 0 bases and V by 8 bases; bases with no gene match: 6. Germline V lookup: CDR1 MNHEY, CDR2 SMNVEV (reference sequence). The CDR3 runs 15 residues. In DNA form, the CDR3 reads TGTGCCAGCGGGCAGGGGGCGGTTAGCAATCAGCCCCAGCATTTT. Its protein product is CASGQGAVSNQPQHF.

The chain combines TRBV29-1 with TRBJ1-4, with a tentative D call TRBD1 (5 bases). CDR3 size: 13 residues. V was clipped by 7 bases and J by 3 bases, with 12 bases between them. Germline CDR1 SQVTM, CDR2 ANQGSEA. The CDR3 region has the DNA TGCAGCGCTGCAGGGTCACCTAATGAAAAACTGTTTTTT. This translates into CSAAGSPNEKLFF. The full variable domain, rest sourced from reference TRBV29-1 and TRBJ1-4, is SAVISQKPSRDICQRGTSLTIQCQVDSQVTMMFWYRQQPGQSLTLIATANQGSEATYESGFVIDKFPISRPNLTFSTLTVSNMSPEDSSIYLCSAAGSPNEKLFFGSGTQLSVL.

This chain joins TRBV24-1 and TRBJ1-5; D call uncertain. V lost 2 bases and J lost 6, with 4 bases in between. This CDR3 has 12 amino acids. The germline gives CDR1 KGHDR, CDR2 SFDVKD. The CDR3 loop is CATSDSGQPQHF. For the CDR3, the DNA is TGTGCCACCAGTGATTCCGGTCAGCCCCAGCATTTT.

The chain recombines TRBV19 with TRBJ1-1; the match to TRBD1 covers 12 bases. J gave up 4 bases and V 6 bases, and 3 bases lay outside the gene matches. CDR1 and CDR2 (germline): LNHDA, SQIVND (reference sequence). This CDR3 is built from 14 residues. The CDR3 region is CASRGQGAGTEAFF. Here the CDR3 DNA reads TGTGCCAGTAGGGGACAGGGGGCCGGCACTGAAGCTTTCTTT.

The rearrangement uses TRBV7-2 and TRBJ1-4, with D unclear. Germline V gives CDR1 SGHTA, CDR2 FQGNSA. The CDR3 extends over 15 amino acids. V was cut by 3 bases and J by 0 bases, with 8 bases left in between. The CDR3, as DNA: TGTGCCAGCAGCTTGGGCCTACCAACTAATGAAAAACTGTTTTTT. Residues: CASSLGLPTNEKLFF.

This clone was detected a few times. This chain connects TRBV7-8 to TRBJ1-6, with D unresolved. Germline loops: CDR1 SGHVS, CDR2 FQNEAQ. CDR3 length: 18 amino acids. The ends were cut back, 3 bases at V and 5 bases at J, with 20 bases in the middle. DNA of the CDR3: TGTGCCAGCAGCTTCTTTTTGCCCTTGGCGGAACATAATTCACCCCTCCACTTT. Residues: CASSFFLPLAEHNSPLHF.

This clone occurred a few times. The chain carries TRBV18 and TRBJ1-5; the D is unclear. The CDR3 covers 15 residues. Germline-derived CDR1 and CDR2 are KGHSH and LQKENI. Trimming stripped 3 bases from V and 5 bases from J, with 14 bases between. CDR3 region: CASSPSAEDYQPQHF. The CDR3 nucleotides read TGTGCCAGCTCACCTTCTGCGGAGGACTATCAGCCCCAGCATTTT.

The chain links TRBV27 to TRBJ1-2; 9 bases match TRBD1. This CDR3 region has 15 residues. Germline loops: CDR1 MNHEY, CDR2 SMNVEV (reference sequence). J lost 8 bases, V lost 4 bases, and 11 bases had no gene match. The CDR3 DNA reads as TGTGCCAGCAGTTCTTGGACAGGGGAGACAGAAGGCTACACCTTC. This codes for CASSSWTGETEGYTF.

The V call is TRBV18, the J call TRBJ2-1; 10 bases agree with TRBD2. V trimming: 5 bases; J trimming: 6 bases; junction bases outside the gene matches: 4. The CDR3 covers 14 residues. Per the germline V gene, CDR1 is KGHSH and CDR2 is LQKENI. In DNA form, the CDR3 reads TGTGCCAGCTCATTAGCGGGAGGCTCCAATGAGCAGTTCTTC. Its translation: CASSLAGGSNEQFF.

This rearrangement joins TRBV4-2 to TRBJ2-1; TRBD1 aligns across 9 bases. The CDR3 is 16 amino acids. Germline CDR1 and CDR2: LGHNA and YNFKEQ. Trimming cost V 0 bases and J 7 bases; bases outside gene matches: 7. CDR3 sequence reads: CASSQDPGQGTNEQFF. CDR3 coding DNA: TGTGCCAGCAGCCAAGATCCCGGACAGGGGACGAATGAGCAGTTCTTC.

The chain uses TRBV30 and TRBJ2-3; D remains ambiguous. Trimming pared 1 base from V and 6 bases from J, leaving 14 bases between. Germline V gene data show CDR1 as GTSNPN and CDR2 as SVGIG (reference sequence). The CDR3 runs to 14 residues. The CDR3 here is CAWSDVRSWDTQYF. In nucleotides, the CDR3 is TGTGCCTGGAGTGACGTACGGAGTTGGGATACGCAGTATTTT.

This clone has a handful of counts. The chain carries TRBV19 and TRBJ2-2; the match to TRBD1 covers 8 bases. The length of the CDR3 is 19 residues. Germline CDR1 and CDR2: LNHDA and SQIVND (reference sequence). After removal of 2 bases from V and 6 bases from J, the junction contained 17 bases not matched to a gene. CDR3 sequence (DNA): TGTGCCAGTAGTATAAATGCAGGGGGCTGGACAACAGAGGCCGGGGAGCTGTTTTTT. This sequence encodes CASSINAGGWTTEAGELFF.

The CDR3 DNA reads TGTGCCAGCAGAATTCAGGCTTCTAATGAAAAACTGTTTTTT. This translates into CASRIQASNEKLFF. The gene calls are TRBV11-2 and TRBJ1-4, with D unclear. Per the germline V gene, CDR1 is SGHAT and CDR2 is FQNNGV. Trimming removed 6 bases from V and 3 bases from J, with 11 bases in between. This CDR3 has 14 residues. The whole variable domain, remainder taken from reference TRBV11-2 and TRBJ1-4, is EAGVAQSPRYKIIEKRQSVAFWCNPISGHATLYWYQQILGQGPKLLIQFQNNGVVDDSQLPKDRFSAERLKGVDSTLKIQPAKLEDSAVYLCASRIQASNEKLFFGSGTQLSVL.

The chain is built from TRBV6-1 and TRBJ2-1; 13 bases map to TRBD2. There are 14 residues in the CDR3. In germline, CDR1 is MNHNS, CDR2 SASEGT. After removal of 6 bases from V and 9 bases from J, the junction contained 5 bases not matched to a gene. The CDR3 spells CASSGLAGVGEQFF. The CDR3 DNA sequence: TGTGCCAGCAGCGGACTAGCGGGAGTCGGTGAGCAGTTCTTC.

As concerns this clone: The same CDR3 is also encoded by other DNA sequences in this sample. The chain carries TRBV30 and TRBJ1-1; 7 bases match TRBD1. V lost 7 bases to trimming and J lost 4 bases; unmatched junction nucleotides: 9. The CDR3 sequence is 13 residues long. The germline V gene has CDR1 GTSNPN and CDR2 SVGIG (reference sequence). The CDR3 DNA follows: TGTGCCTCTCAAGGGACAGAGGGCACTGAAGCTTTCTTT. Its protein is CASQGTEGTEAFF.